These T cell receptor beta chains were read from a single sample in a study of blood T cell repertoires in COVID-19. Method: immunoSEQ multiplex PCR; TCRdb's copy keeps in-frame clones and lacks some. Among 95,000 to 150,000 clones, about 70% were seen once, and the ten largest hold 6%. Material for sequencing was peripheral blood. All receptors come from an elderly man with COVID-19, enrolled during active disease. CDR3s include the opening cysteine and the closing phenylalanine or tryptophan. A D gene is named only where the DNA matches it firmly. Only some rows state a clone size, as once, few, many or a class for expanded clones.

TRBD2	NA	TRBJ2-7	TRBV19	TGTGCCAGTAGTATAGCTCTAGCGGGACTTAACTCCTACGAGCAGTACTTC	CASSIALAGLNSYEQYF
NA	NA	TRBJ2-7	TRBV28	TGTGCCAGCAGTGGGTCCGGAGGGGGACTAACCTACGAGCAGTACTTC	CASSGSGGGLTYEQYF
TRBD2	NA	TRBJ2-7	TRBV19	TGTGCCAGTAGTGCCCGAGGACTAGCGGGAGTTGAATCCTACGAGCAGTACTTC	CASSARGLAGVESYEQYF
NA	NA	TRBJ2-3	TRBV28	TGTGCCAGCAGTTCTCTAGGGGGAGGGCCGGTAGATACGCAGTATTTT	CASSSLGGGPVDTQYF
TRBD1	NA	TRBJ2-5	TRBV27	TGTGCCAGCAGTTTAAATCGTCGCGACAGGGGACAAGAGACCCAGTACTTC	CASSLNRRDRGQETQYF
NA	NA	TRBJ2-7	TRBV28	TGTGCCAGCAGTTTATCCCAGACAGTTTACGAGCAGTACTTC	CASSLSQTVYEQYF
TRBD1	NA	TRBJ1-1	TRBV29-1	TGCAGCGTTGCTTCGAAGGGGGGGACAGGACGAACACTGAACACTGAAGCTTTCTTT	CSVASKGGTGRTLNTEAFF
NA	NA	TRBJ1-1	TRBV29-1	TGCAGCGTTGAAGATCTTGGCAGGCCAAGGGCTTTCTTT	CSVEDLGRPRAFF
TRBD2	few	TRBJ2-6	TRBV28	TGTGCCAGCAGTTCCCTAGCTAGCGGGAGTCTTGGTGGGGCCAACGTCCTGACTTTC	CASSSLASGSLGGANVLTF
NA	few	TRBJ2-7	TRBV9	TGTGCCAGCAGCGTAGCCGGTTCTTACGAGCAGTACTTC	CASSVAGSYEQYF
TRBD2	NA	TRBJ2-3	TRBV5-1	TGCGCCAGCAGCTTGGCACAGCGGGGGCCCACAGATACGCAGTATTTT	CASSLAQRGPTDTQYF
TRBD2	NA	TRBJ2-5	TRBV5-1	TGCGCCAGCAGCCGGGGACTAGCGGGAGCGGTGGGCCAAGAGACCCAGTACTTC	CASSRGLAGAVGQETQYF
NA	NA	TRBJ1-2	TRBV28	TGTGCCAGCAGTTCATACAGGACCTCTAACTATGGCTACACCTTC	CASSSYRTSNYGYTF
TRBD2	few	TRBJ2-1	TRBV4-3	TGCGCCAGCAGCCGACTAGCCACCTACAATGAGCAGTTCTTC	CASSRLATYNEQFF
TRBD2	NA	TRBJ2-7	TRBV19	TGTGCCAGTAGTATGTGGCTAGCGGGCCGGTACGAGCAGTACTTC	CASSMWLAGRYEQYF
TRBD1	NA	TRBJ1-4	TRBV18	TGTGCCAGCTCTAATGGACAGGGGGACGAAAAACTGTTTTTT	CASSNGQGDEKLFF
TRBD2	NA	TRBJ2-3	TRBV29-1	TGCAGCGTTGGAGGGAGGGCAGGAGATACGCAGTATTTT	CSVGGRAGDTQYF
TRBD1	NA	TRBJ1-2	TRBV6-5	TGTGCCAGCACTGGTCAGCAGGGGGCCTACTATGGCTACACCTTC	CASTGQQGAYYGYTF
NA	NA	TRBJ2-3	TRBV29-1	TGCAGCGTTGAGACGGGGGTAAGCACAGATACGCAGTATTTT	CSVETGVSTDTQYF
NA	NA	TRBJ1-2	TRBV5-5	TGTGCCAGCAGCTTGCCCCAGGAATATGGCTACACCTTC	CASSLPQEYGYTF
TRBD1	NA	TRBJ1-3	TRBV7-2	TGTGCCAGCAGCCTGGGGACAGGGGGTTCTGGAAACACCATATATTTT	CASSLGTGGSGNTIYF
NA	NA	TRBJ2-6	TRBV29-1	TGCAGCGTTGAAGATCCCTACAGCTCTGGGGCCAACGTCCTGACTTTC	CSVEDPYSSGANVLTF
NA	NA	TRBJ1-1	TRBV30	TGTGCCTGGAGTGTGGAACCAGGGAGAGGGGGGAACACTGAAGCTTTCTTT	CAWSVEPGRGGNTEAFF
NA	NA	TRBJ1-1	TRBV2	TGTGCCAGCAGAAGACAGGTAAAGAACACTGAAGCTTTCTTT	CASRRQVKNTEAFF
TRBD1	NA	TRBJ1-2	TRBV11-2	TGTGCCAGCAGCCGCCGGGACAGGGCTGGCTACACCTTC	CASSRRDRAGYTF
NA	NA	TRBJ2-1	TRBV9	TGTGCCAGCAGCGTAGGAACTATTCAGGGAAATGAGCAGTTCTTC	CASSVGTIQGNEQFF
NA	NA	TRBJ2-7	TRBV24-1	TGTGCCACCAGTGACCCGAGCACCTACGAGCAGTACTTC	CATSDPSTYEQYF
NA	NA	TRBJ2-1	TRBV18	TGTGCCAGCTCGTTGACAGGCGATGAGCAGTTCTTC	CASSLTGDEQFF
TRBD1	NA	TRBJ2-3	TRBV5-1	TGCGCCAGCAGCTTGGGACAGGGGGGCACAGATACGCAGTATTTT	CASSLGQGGTDTQYF
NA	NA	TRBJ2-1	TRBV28	TGTGCCAGCAGTTTCCGCAGGGTTGGTGGCAATGAGCAGTTCTTC	CASSFRRVGGNEQFF
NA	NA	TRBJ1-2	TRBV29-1	TGCAGCGTTGGGGGCATTTCAGGAGGGAACTATGGCTACACCTTC	CSVGGISGGNYGYTF
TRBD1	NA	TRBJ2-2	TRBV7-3	TGTGCCAGCAGCTTAGCCGGGACAGGGGAAACCGGGGAGCTGTTTTTT	CASSLAGTGETGELFF
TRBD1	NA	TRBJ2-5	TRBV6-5	TGTGCCAGCAGTTACCAGGGGGACCAAGAGACCCAGTACTTC	CASSYQGDQETQYF
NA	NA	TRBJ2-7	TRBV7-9	TGTGCCAGCAGCCTCCCCAGGGGTCCGCTGGAGCAGTACTTC	CASSLPRGPLEQYF
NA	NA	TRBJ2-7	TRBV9	TGTGCCAGCAGCGTAGGACTAAGCTCCTACGAGCAGTACTTC	CASSVGLSSYEQYF
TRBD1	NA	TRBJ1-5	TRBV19	TGTGCCAGTAGTCAACAGGGGGCGGGCAATCAGCCCCAGCATTTT	CASSQQGAGNQPQHF
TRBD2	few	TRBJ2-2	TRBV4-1	TGCGCCAGCAGCCAAGGGGAGGGCCTGGGGGAGCTGTTTTTT	CASSQGEGLGELFF